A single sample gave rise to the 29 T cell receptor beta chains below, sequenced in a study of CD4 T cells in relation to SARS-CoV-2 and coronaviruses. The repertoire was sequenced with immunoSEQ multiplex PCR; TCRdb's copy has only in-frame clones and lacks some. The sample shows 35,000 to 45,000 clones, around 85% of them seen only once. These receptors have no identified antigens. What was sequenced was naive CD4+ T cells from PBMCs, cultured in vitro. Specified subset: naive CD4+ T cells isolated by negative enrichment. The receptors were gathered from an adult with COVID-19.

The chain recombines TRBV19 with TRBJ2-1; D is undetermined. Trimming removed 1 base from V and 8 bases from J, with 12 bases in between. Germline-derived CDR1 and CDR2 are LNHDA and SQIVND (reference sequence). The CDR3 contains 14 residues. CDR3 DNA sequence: TGTGCCAGTAGTATAGCCCTCGTGCATGATGAGCAGTTCTTC. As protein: CASSIALVHDEQFF.

CDR3 bases: TGTGCCAGCTCACAGGGACAGGTCTCTGGAAACACCATATATTTT. Its protein product is CASSQGQVSGNTIYF. The rearrangement links TRBV18 to TRBJ1-3, with TRBD1 matching over 8 bases. The germline CDR1 and CDR2 sequences are KGHSH and LQKENI. Unmatched junction bases numbered 2, after V lost 4 bases and J lost 0 bases. This CDR3 contains 15 residues.

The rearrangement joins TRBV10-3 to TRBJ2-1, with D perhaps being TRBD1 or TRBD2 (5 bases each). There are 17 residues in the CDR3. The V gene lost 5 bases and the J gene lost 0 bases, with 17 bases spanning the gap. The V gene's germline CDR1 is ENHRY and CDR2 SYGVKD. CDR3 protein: CAISPQLRGVSYNEQFF. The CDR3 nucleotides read TGTGCCATCAGTCCTCAACTGAGGGGAGTCTCCTACAATGAGCAGTTCTTC.

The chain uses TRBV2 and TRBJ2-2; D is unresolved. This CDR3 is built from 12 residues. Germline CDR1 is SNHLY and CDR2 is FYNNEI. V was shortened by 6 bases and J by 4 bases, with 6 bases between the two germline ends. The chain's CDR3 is CASRYSTGELFF. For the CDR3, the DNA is TGTGCCAGCAGGTACAGCACCGGGGAGCTGTTTTTT.

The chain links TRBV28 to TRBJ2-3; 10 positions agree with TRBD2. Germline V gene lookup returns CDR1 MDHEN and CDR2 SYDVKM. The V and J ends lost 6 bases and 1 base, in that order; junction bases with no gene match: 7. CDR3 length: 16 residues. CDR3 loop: CASRQTGTSGTDTQYF. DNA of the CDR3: TGTGCCAGCAGGCAAACCGGGACTAGCGGCACAGATACGCAGTATTTT. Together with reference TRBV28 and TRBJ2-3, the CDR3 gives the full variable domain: DVKVTQSSRYLVKRTGEKVFLECVQDMDHENMFWYRQDPGLGLRLIYFSYDVKMKEKGDIPEGYSVSREKKERFSLILESASTNQTSMYLCASRQTGTSGTDTQYFGPGTRLTVL.

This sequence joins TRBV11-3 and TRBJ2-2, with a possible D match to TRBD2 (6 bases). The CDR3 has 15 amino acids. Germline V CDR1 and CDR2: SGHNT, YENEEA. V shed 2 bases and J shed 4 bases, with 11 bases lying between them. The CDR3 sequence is CASSLSPGVTGELFF. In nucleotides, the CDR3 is TGTGCCAGCAGCTTAAGTCCGGGAGTCACCGGGGAGCTGTTTTTT. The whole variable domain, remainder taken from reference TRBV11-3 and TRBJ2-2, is EAGVVQSPRYKIIEKKQPVAFWCNPISGHNTLYWYLQNLGQGPELLIRYENEEAVDDSQLPKDRFSAERLKGVDSTLKIQPAELGDSAVYLCASSLSPGVTGELFFGEGSRLTVL.

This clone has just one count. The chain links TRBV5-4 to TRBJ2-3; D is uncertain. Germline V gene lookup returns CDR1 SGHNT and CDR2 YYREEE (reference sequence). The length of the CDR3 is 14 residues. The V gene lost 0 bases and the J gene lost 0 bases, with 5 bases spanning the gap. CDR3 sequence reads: CASSLVQSTDTQYF. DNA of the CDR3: TGTGCCAGCAGCTTGGTTCAGAGCACAGATACGCAGTATTTT.

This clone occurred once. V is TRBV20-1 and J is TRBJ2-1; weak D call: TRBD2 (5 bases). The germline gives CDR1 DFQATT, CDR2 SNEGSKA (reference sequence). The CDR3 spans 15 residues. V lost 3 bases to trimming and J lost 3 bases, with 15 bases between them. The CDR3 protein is CSASRLGIVYNEQFF. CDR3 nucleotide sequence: TGCAGTGCTAGTCGTCTCGGGATAGTCTACAATGAGCAGTTCTTC.

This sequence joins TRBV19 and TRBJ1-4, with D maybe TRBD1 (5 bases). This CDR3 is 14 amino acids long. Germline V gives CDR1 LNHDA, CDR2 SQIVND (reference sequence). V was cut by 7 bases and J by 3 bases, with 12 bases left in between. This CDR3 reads CASISTGANEKLFF. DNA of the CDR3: TGTGCCAGTATCTCTACAGGAGCTAATGAAAAACTGTTTTTT.

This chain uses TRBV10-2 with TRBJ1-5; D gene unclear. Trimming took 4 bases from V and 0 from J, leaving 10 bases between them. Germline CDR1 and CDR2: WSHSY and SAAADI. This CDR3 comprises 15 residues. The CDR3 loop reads CASSADGVSNQPQHF. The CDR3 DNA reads TGCGCCAGCAGTGCAGACGGGGTTAGCAATCAGCCCCAGCATTTT.

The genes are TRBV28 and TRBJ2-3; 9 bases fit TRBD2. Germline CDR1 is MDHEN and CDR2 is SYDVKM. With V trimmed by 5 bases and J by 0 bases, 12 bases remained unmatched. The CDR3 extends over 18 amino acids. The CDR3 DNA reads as TGTGCCAGCAGTATTGAAGGCCCGCTAGCGGGAAGCACAGATACGCAGTATTTT. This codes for CASSIEGPLAGSTDTQYF.

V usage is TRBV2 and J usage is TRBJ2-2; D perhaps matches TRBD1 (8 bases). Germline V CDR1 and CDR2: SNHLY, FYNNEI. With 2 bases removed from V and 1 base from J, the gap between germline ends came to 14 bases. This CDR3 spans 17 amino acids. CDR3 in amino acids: CASSERYRGGNTGELFF. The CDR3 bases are TGTGCCAGCAGTGAACGGTACAGGGGGGGGAACACCGGGGAGCTGTTTTTT.

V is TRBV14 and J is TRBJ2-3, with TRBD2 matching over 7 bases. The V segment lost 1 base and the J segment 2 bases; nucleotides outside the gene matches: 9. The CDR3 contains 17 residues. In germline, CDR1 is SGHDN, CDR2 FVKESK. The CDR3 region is CASSQVLLAEPTDTQYF. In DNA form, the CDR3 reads TGTGCCAGCAGCCAAGTTCTCCTAGCGGAGCCCACAGATACGCAGTATTTT.

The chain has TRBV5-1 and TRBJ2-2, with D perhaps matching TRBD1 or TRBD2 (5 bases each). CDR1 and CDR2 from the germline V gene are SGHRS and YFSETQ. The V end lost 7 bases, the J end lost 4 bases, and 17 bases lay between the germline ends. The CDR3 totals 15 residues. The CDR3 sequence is CASLSGTLTTGELFF. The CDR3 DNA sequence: TGCGCCAGCCTCTCCGGGACCCTAACCACCGGGGAGCTGTTTTTT.

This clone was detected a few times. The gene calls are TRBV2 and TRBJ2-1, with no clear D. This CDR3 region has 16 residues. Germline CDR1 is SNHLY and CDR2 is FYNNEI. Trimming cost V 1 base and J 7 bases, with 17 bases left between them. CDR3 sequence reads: CASSEENSNLGNEQFF. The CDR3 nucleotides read TGTGCCAGCAGTGAAGAAAACAGCAACCTGGGGAATGAGCAGTTCTTC.

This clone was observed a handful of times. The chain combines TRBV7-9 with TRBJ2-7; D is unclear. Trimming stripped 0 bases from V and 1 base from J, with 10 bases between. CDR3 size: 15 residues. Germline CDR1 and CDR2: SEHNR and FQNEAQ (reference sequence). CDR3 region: CASSLADGVSYEQYF. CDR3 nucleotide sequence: TGTGCCAGCAGCTTAGCGGATGGGGTTTCCTACGAGCAGTACTTC.

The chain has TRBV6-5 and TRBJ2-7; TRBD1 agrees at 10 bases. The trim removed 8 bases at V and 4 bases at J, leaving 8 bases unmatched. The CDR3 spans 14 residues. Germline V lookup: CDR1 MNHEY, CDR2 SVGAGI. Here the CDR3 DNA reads TGTGCCAGCGGAGAGACAGGGGGCGGGTACGAGCAGTACTTC. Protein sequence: CASGETGGGYEQYF.

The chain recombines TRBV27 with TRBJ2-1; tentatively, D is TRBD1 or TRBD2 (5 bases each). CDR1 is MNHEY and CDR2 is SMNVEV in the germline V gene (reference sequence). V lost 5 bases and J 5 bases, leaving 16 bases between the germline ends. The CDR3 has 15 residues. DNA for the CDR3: TGTGCCAGCAGTCCCCGGGGTGGGGCGAACAATGAGCAGTTCTTC. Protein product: CASSPRGGANNEQFF.

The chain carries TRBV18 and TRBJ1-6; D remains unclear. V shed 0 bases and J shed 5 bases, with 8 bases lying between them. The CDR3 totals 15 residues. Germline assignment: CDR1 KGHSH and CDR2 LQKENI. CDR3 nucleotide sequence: TGTGCCAGCTCACCACCAGAAATTAATAATTCACCCCTCCACTTT. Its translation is CASSPPEINNSPLHF.

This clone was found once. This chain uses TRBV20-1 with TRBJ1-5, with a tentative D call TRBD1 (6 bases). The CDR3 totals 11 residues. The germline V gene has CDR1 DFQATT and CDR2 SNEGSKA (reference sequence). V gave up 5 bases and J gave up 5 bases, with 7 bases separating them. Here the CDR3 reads CSAYRDQPQHF. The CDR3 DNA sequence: TGCAGTGCTTACAGGGATCAGCCCCAGCATTTT.

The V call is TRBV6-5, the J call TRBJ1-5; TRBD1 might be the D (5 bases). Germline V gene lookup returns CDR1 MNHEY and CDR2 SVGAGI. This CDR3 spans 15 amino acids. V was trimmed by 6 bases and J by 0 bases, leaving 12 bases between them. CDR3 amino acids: CASRGPLYSNQPQHF. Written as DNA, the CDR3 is TGTGCCAGCAGGGGACCGCTCTATAGCAATCAGCCCCAGCATTTT.

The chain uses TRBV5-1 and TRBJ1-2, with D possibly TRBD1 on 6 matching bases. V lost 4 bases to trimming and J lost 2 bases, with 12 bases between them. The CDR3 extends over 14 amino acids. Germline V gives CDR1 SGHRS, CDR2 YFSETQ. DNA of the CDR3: TGCGCCAGCAGCCTCAAACAGGGAAACTATGGCTACACCTTC. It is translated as CASSLKQGNYGYTF.

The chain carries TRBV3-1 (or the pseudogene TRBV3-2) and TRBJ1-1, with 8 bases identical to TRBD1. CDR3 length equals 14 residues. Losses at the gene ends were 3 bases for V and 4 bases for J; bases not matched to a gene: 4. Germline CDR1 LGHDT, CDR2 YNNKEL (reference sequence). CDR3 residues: CASSQDRDGTEAFF. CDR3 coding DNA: TGTGCCAGCAGCCAGGACAGGGACGGCACTGAAGCTTTCTTT.

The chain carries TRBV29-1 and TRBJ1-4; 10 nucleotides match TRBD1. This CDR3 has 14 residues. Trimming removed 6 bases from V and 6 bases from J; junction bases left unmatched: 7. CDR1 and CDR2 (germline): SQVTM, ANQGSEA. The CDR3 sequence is CSVLLGTGDEKLFF. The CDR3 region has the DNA TGCAGCGTCCTCCTTGGGACAGGGGATGAAAAACTGTTTTTT.

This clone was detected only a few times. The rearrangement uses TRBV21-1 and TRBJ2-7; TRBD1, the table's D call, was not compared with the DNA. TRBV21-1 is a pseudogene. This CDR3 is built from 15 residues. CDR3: CASSKGTGSVYEQYF. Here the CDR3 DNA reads TGTGCCAGCAGCAAAGGGACAGGGAGCGTCTACGAGCAGTACTTC.

The DNA of the CDR3 is TGTGCCAGCAGCATGGGACAGGGGAGGAAGGCCGGGGAGCTGTTTTTT. Translating gives CASSMGQGRKAGELFF. The rearrangement joins TRBV7-2 to TRBJ2-2, with 10 bases aligning to TRBD1. The CDR3 runs to 16 residues. CDR1 is SGHTA, CDR2 FQGNSA, per germline. With V trimmed by 5 bases and J by 6 bases, 9 bases remained unmatched. Combining the CDR3 with reference TRBV7-2 and TRBJ2-2 gives the whole variable domain GAGVSQSPSNKVTEKGKDVELRCDPISGHTALYWYRQSLGQGLEFLIYFQGNSAPDKSGLPSDRFSAERTGGSVSTLTIQRTQQEDSAVYLCASSMGQGRKAGELFFGEGSRLTVL.

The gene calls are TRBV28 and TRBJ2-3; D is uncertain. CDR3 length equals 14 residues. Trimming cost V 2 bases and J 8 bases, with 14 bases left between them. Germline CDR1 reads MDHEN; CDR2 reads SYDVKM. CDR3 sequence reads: CASSLGSFSGTQYF. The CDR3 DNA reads TGTGCCAGCAGTTTAGGCAGTTTTTCGGGTACGCAGTATTTT.

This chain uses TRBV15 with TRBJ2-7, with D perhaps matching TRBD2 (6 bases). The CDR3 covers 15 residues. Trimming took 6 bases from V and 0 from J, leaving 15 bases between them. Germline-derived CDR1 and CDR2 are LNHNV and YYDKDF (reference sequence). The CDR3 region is CATRGWTEGSYEQYF. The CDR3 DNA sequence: TGTGCCACCAGGGGATGGACGGAGGGCTCCTACGAGCAGTACTTC.

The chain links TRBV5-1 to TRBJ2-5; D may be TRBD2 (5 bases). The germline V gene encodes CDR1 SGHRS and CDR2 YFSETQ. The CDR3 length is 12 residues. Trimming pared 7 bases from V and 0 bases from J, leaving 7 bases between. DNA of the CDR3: TGCGCCAGCGGGCGGGACCAAGAGACCCAGTACTTC. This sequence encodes CASGRDQETQYF.